The 21 T cell receptor beta chains listed next were all sequenced from one sample in a study of blood T cell repertoires in COVID-19. TCRdb's table, derived via immunoSEQ multiplex PCR, lists solely in-frame clones and lacks some. The table shows hundreds of thousands of clones, with 70% to 90% occurring only once. Source material: peripheral blood. The source of these receptors is a man in his forties with acute or convalescent COVID-19.

CDR3 nucleotide sequence: TGCGCCAGCAGCCCAGGGGGCGGGGCGTACCAAGAGACCCAGTACTTC. This codes for CASSPGGGAYQETQYF. The chain carries TRBV5-1 and TRBJ2-5; 8 bases map to TRBD1. From germline, CDR1 is SGHRS and CDR2 YFSETQ. The CDR3 length is 16 residues. V lost 4 bases, J lost 0 bases, and 8 bases stayed unmatched.

The chain employs TRBV6-1 and TRBJ2-1, with 9 bases identical to TRBD1. V was pared by 3 bases and J by 15 bases, with 9 bases of the junction left unmatched. This CDR3 region has 13 residues. From germline, CDR1 is MNHNS and CDR2 SASEGT. CDR3 in amino acids: CASSDTGQGKGFF. CDR3 nucleotides: TGTGCCAGCAGTGATACAGGACAGGGGAAGGGGTTCTTC.

The V call is TRBV2, the J call TRBJ1-5, with 7 bases aligning to TRBD1. With 6 bases clipped from V and 0 bases from J, the junction kept 2 bases outside the gene matches. The germline V gene encodes CDR1 SNHLY and CDR2 FYNNEI. The CDR3 length is 14 residues. The CDR3 region has the DNA TGTGCCAGCAGCCGACAGGGTAGCAATCAGCCCCAGCATTTT. Protein product: CASSRQGSNQPQHF.

This clone was counted only a few times. This sequence joins TRBV25-1 and TRBJ1-2; maybe TRBD1 (5 bases). Per the germline V gene, CDR1 is MGHDK and CDR2 is SYGVNS. V shed 6 bases and J shed 2 bases, with 19 bases lying between them. The CDR3 is 16 amino acids. As DNA, the CDR3 is TGTGCCAGCAGGCCTACCGGGACTGCCTACAACTATGGCTACACCTTC. It yields the protein CASRPTGTAYNYGYTF.

The gene calls are TRBV13 and TRBJ2-5, with D possibly matching TRBD2 (5 bases). Germline CDR1 PRHDT, CDR2 FYEKMQ (reference sequence). Trimming took off 4 bases at V and 5 bases at J, with 11 bases between the two ends. The CDR3 has 13 residues. CDR3 in amino acids: CASSSRGIETQYF. The DNA for the CDR3 is TGTGCCAGCAGCTCAAGAGGGATTGAGACCCAGTACTTC. The full variable domain, completed using reference TRBV13 and TRBJ2-5, is AAGVIQSPRHLIKEKRETATLKCYPIPRHDTVYWYQQGPGQDPQFLISFYEKMQSDKGSIPDRFSAQQFSDYHSELNMSSLELGDSALYFCASSSRGIETQYFGPGTRLLVL.

The CDR3 DNA reads TGTGCCAGCGGGACAGGCTATGGCTACACCTTC. It specifies CASGTGYGYTF. The V and J genes are TRBV6-5 and TRBJ1-2, with 8 nucleotides matching TRBD1. The CDR3 is made up of 11 amino acids. Germline trimming cut 8 bases from V and 4 bases from J; bases unmatched to any gene: 0. Germline V gene lookup returns CDR1 MNHEY and CDR2 SVGAGI.

The chain uses TRBV5-4 and TRBJ2-1; 15 positions agree with TRBD2. Unmatched junction bases numbered 7, after V lost 3 bases and J lost 6 bases. The CDR3 contains 17 residues. Germline V gene lookup returns CDR1 SGHNT and CDR2 YYREEE (reference sequence). CDR3 loop: CASSSGLAGGPGNEQFF. CDR3 DNA sequence: TGTGCCAGCAGCTCCGGACTAGCGGGGGGGCCGGGCAATGAGCAGTTCTTC.

In DNA, the CDR3 is TGTGCCAGCAGCTTAGGAGACCGGGACAGCTATGGCTACACCTTC. As protein: CASSLGDRDSYGYTF. This chain connects TRBV7-9 to TRBJ1-2, with TRBD1 matching 7 bases. Trimming took 1 base from V and 4 from J; bases not matched to a gene: 6. Germline CDR1 SEHNR, CDR2 FQNEAQ (reference sequence). This CDR3 is built from 15 residues.

This clone was recorded a few times. The chain recombines TRBV18 with TRBJ1-6; no reliable D call. The CDR3 contains 15 residues. Germline V CDR1 and CDR2: KGHSH, LQKENI. The V end lost 5 bases, the J end lost 5 bases, and 13 bases lay between the germline ends. CDR3 nucleotides: TGTGCCAGCTCATTATATACACTAGATAATTCACCCCTCCACTTT. Translating gives CASSLYTLDNSPLHF.

This chain joins TRBV6-5 and TRBJ1-2; 7 bases agree with TRBD1. Unmatched junction bases numbered 3, after V lost 6 bases and J lost 2 bases. The CDR3 loop spans 13 amino acids. The germline CDR1 and CDR2 sequences are MNHEY and SVGAGI. The CDR3 sequence: CASRADRNYGYTF. The CDR3 DNA reads TGTGCCAGCAGAGCGGACAGGAACTATGGCTACACCTTC.

The table lists this clone with a count of one. The gene calls are TRBV29-1 and TRBJ2-7, with D possibly matching TRBD1 (6 bases). Between the trimmed V and J ends, which lost 1 base and 5 bases, there was a span of 18 bases. CDR1 SQVTM and CDR2 ANQGSEA come from the germline V gene. The CDR3 length is 15 residues. CDR3 bases: TGCAGCGTTGAAGGATCCCAGGGGTTTACAAACGAGCAGTACTTC. Residues: CSVEGSQGFTNEQYF.

The genes are TRBV6-5 and TRBJ1-2, with TRBD1 identical over 7 bases. Germline V CDR1 and CDR2: MNHEY, SVGAGI. Germline trimming cut 7 bases from V and 6 bases from J; bases unmatched to any gene: 8. The length of the CDR3 is 13 residues. The CDR3: CASNPDRNHGYTF. DNA of the CDR3: TGTGCCAGCAACCCGGACAGGAATCATGGCTACACCTTC.

Remarks on this clone: The same CDR3 also results from other DNA sequences found in this sample. V gene TRBV12-3 or TRBV12-4 combines with J gene TRBJ1-5, with D tentatively TRBD1 (5 bases). The CDR3 consists of 13 residues. Trimming cost V 3 bases and J 6 bases, with 9 bases left between them. The CDR3 bases are TGTGCCAGCAGTTTGGCGGGGGTTCAGCCCCAGCATTTT. It codes for CASSLAGVQPQHF.

The gene calls are TRBV5-1 and TRBJ2-6, with TRBD1 identical over 12 bases. CDR1 and CDR2 from the germline V gene are SGHRS and YFSETQ. The CDR3 length is 16 residues. V gave up 7 bases and J gave up 2 bases; unmatched junction bases: 4. CDR3 sequence (DNA): TGCGCCAGCGGGACAGGGGGCCTAGCTGGGGCCAACGTCCTGACTTTC. Its protein product is CASGTGGLAGANVLTF.

The CDR3 nucleotides are TGTGCCAGTCACTCCATGGGAGGGAAAAATTCACCCCTCCACTTT. As protein: CASHSMGGKNSPLHF. This chain uses TRBV5-4 with TRBJ1-6; D is uncertain. The CDR3 is 15 amino acids. CDR1 and CDR2 (germline): SGHNT, YYREEE (reference sequence). V dropped 8 bases and J dropped 7 bases, with 19 bases sitting between them.

This clone was observed once. The chain links TRBV30 to TRBJ2-2, with TRBD1 matching over 8 bases. Germline CDR1 reads GTSNPN; CDR2 reads SVGIG (reference sequence). Unmatched junction bases numbered 5, after V lost 0 bases and J lost 5 bases. The CDR3 has 15 residues. CDR3 in DNA: TGTGCCTGGAGTGTACGGGACAGGAAAACCGGGGAGCTGTTTTTT. Its protein product is CAWSVRDRKTGELFF.

The rearrangement uses TRBV7-8 and TRBJ2-5, with D unclear. The CDR3 loop spans 14 amino acids. Germline-derived CDR1 and CDR2 are SGHVS and FQNEAQ. V lost 4 bases to trimming and J lost 5 bases, with 14 bases between them. The CDR3 nucleotides are TGTGCCAGCAGCTCCCCCGACTTCGGGGAGACCCAGTACTTC. It is translated as CASSSPDFGETQYF.

The chain has TRBV27 and TRBJ2-5; D uncertain. Trimming left V 5 bases short and J 5 bases short, with 12 bases between. CDR3 length: 13 amino acids. The germline V gene has CDR1 MNHEY and CDR2 SMNVEV (reference sequence). The CDR3 protein is CASSRIPRETQYF. The CDR3 DNA reads as TGTGCCAGCAGTCGAATTCCCCGGGAGACCCAGTACTTC.

The rearrangement joins TRBV27 to TRBJ2-7; the match to TRBD1 covers 10 bases. This CDR3 is built from 14 residues. Germline V gives CDR1 MNHEY, CDR2 SMNVEV (reference sequence). V shed 4 bases, J shed 2 bases, and the junction held 2 bases outside the gene matches. CDR3 protein: CASSSGQGAYEQYF. The CDR3 DNA follows: TGTGCCAGCAGTTCCGGACAGGGGGCCTACGAGCAGTACTTC.

The V call is TRBV6-4, the J call TRBJ1-5; 8 positions agree with TRBD1. The CDR3 has 15 amino acids. J was trimmed by 6 bases and V by 7 bases; bases with no gene match: 11. CDR1 is MRHNA, CDR2 SNTAGT, per germline. As DNA, the CDR3 is TGTGCCAGCAAGAAAGAAGCAGGGGGCTCTCAGCCCCAGCATTTT. Its protein is CASKKEAGGSQPQHF.

V gene TRBV28 combines with J gene TRBJ2-7; D is perhaps TRBD2 (7 bases). The CDR3 consists of 14 residues. Deletions cut 2 bases from V and 6 bases from J, with 14 bases between. The germline V gene encodes CDR1 MDHEN and CDR2 SYDVKM. The CDR3 loop reads CASSLAGAVSEQYF. CDR3 bases: TGTGCCAGCAGTTTAGCGGGGGCTGTGAGCGAGCAGTACTTC. Together with reference TRBV28 and TRBJ2-7, the CDR3 gives the full variable domain: DVKVTQSSRYLVKRTGEKVFLECVQDMDHENMFWYRQDPGLGLRLIYFSYDVKMKEKGDIPEGYSVSREKKERFSLILESASTNQTSMYLCASSLAGAVSEQYFGPGTRLTVT.